A selection of T cell receptor beta chains follows, all from one sample in a study of blood T cells in healthy people across ages. TCRdb fed the 5' RACE reads into MiXCR, producing one record per CDR3 protein. Among about 570,000 distinct CDR3 sequences listed, approximately 25% were seen once. Sequenced: blood. All receptors derive from a woman between 65 and 79 years old in good health. Each CDR3 is given with its conserved first and last residue. Each record gives: D gene, V gene, clone size, J gene, CDR3 protein, CDR3 DNA. D genes are given only for firm matches. Size values are once, few and many counts, or a class for expanded clones, and some rows have none.

.,TRBV7-8,.,TRBJ1-2,CASSMREDSLGYTF,TGTGCCAGCAGTATGCGGGAGGACAGTCTGGGCTACACCTTC
.,TRBV5-1,few,TRBJ2-5,CASKVAGESSETQYF,TGCGCCAGCAAAGTGGCAGGGGAGTCGTCAGAGACCCAGTACTTC
.,TRBV4-3,few,TRBJ1-4,CASRQERWGDEKLFF,TGCGCCAGCAGGCAAGAACGGTGGGGAGATGAAAAACTGTTTTTT
.,TRBV20-1,.,TRBJ2-3,CSASRVVRDTQYF,TGCAGTGCTAGTAGGGTCGTACGAGATACGCAGTATTTT
TRBD1,TRBV20-1,few,TRBJ1-2,CSARDPAQGANYGYAF,TGCAGTGCTAGAGACCCCGCGCAGGGGGCGAACTATGGCTACGCCTTC
.,TRBV20-1,.,TRBJ2-7,CSARDLDLDYEQYF,TGCAGTGCTAGAGACTTGGACCTTGACTACGAGCAGTACTTC
.,TRBV7-2,few,TRBJ2-1,CASSPLRGAMYNEQFF,TGTGCCAGCAGCCCCCTCCGTGGAGCCATGTACAATGAGCAGTTCTTC
.,TRBV7-3,.,TRBJ1-1,CASSLRGWGNTEAFF,TGTGCCAGCAGCCTTAGGGGGTGGGGGAACACTGAAGCTTTCTTT
.,TRBV7-8,.,TRBJ2-1,CASSLVGNNEQFF,TGTGCCAGCAGCTTAGTGGGGAACAATGAGCAGTTCTTC
.,TRBV20-1,.,TRBJ1-1,CSARDLKAFF,TGCAGTGCTAGAGATCTGAAAGCTTTCTTT
TRBD2,TRBV4-1,.,TRBJ2-4,CASSQDGVAGGLSPSKNIQYF,TGCGCCAGCAGCCAAGACGGAGTAGCGGGGGGGTTAAGCCCCTCCAAAAACATTCAGTACTTC
.,TRBV20-1,.,TRBJ1-4,CSARRPSRDEKLFF,TGCAGTGCACGTCGACCGTCCCGGGACGAAAAACTGTTTTTT
.,TRBV4-3,.,TRBJ2-1,CASSQAKEKDEQFF,TGCGCCAGCAGCCAAGCAAAGGAGAAGGATGAGCAGTTCTTC
TRBD1,TRBV5-6,once,TRBJ1-5,CASSLAGTGEFSHNQPQHF,TGTGCCAGCAGCTTGGCTGGGACAGGGGAGTTTTCCCACAATCAGCCCCAGCATTTT
.,TRBV20-1,.,TRBJ2-3,CSARTNTDTQYF,TGCAGTGCACGGACTAACACAGATACGCAGTATTTT
TRBD2,TRBV20-1,.,TRBJ2-1,CSATTSGGLGEQFF,TGCAGTGCTACGACTAGCGGGGGGTTAGGGGAGCAGTTCTTC
TRBD2,TRBV7-2,.,TRBJ2-5,CASSFGSGGLARETQYF,TGTGCCAGCAGCTTTGGGAGCGGGGGGCTAGCTCGAGAGACCCAGTACTTC
.,TRBV5-1,many,TRBJ2-4,CASSPLGLAKNIQYF,TGCGCCAGCAGCCCTTTAGGGTTGGCCAAAAACATTCAGTACTTC
TRBD1,TRBV7-2,.,TRBJ2-1,CASSSMPGQGGGYSNEQFF,TGTGCCAGCAGCTCGATGCCGGGACAGGGCGGAGGGTACTCGAATGAGCAGTTCTTC
.,TRBV5-1,.,TRBJ2-1,CASSLVDSSYNEQFF,TGCGCCAGCAGCTTGGTGGATAGCTCCTACAATGAGCAGTTCTTC
.,TRBV6-7,few,TRBJ2-7,CASMRTYEQYF,TGTGCCAGCATGAGAACCTACGAGCAGTACTTC
.,TRBV6-2/TRBV6-3,few,TRBJ2-7,CASRRRDISYEQYF,TGTGCCAGCAGACGCCGGGACATTTCCTACGAGCAGTACTTC